These T cell receptor beta chains were read from a single sample in a study of blood T cell repertoires in COVID-19. Here immunoSEQ multiplex PCR was the method, and the copy in TCRdb shows in-frame clones only, minus some. This table holds tens of thousands of clones, approximately 84% found once. Sequencing was done on a sample of peripheral blood. These receptors all come from a human donor in a cohort sampled during active COVID-19. Both conserved end residues are part of each CDR3. The order of the fields is D gene, J gene, clone size, V gene, CDR3 DNA, CDR3 protein. A D gene is named only where the DNA matches it firmly. Some rows have no size entry. The others give once, few or many, or a class for an expanded clone.

TRBD1 TRBJ2-7 - TRBV6-5 TGTGCCAGCAGGTACGCCGGGACAGGGGATACCCACGAGCAGTACTTC CASRYAGTGDTHEQYF
- TRBJ2-2 - TRBV7-8 TGTGCCAGCAGCCTCGGAGGGATGGCCGGGGAGCTGTTTTTT CASSLGGMAGELFF
TRBD1 TRBJ2-3 - TRBV28 TGTGCCAGCACCTCCGTAGGACAGGGGGGCACAGATACGCAGTATTTT CASTSVGQGGTDTQYF
TRBD2 TRBJ2-3 - TRBV3-1/TRBV3-2 TGTGCCAGCAGCCAAGGGGTAGCGGGGGCGAGAGATACGCAGTATTTT CASSQGVAGARDTQYF
TRBD2 TRBJ2-2 - TRBV3-1/TRBV3-2 TGTGCCAGCAGCCAAGAGAGCGGGGGGAACACCGGGGAGCTGTTTTTT CASSQESGGNTGELFF
- TRBJ1-4 few TRBV9 TGTGCCAGCAGCGTAGGGGGATATACAGGGCCTAATGAAAAACTGTTTTTT CASSVGGYTGPNEKLFF
TRBD2 TRBJ2-3 - TRBV9 TGTGCCAGCAGCGTAGCTCCGGGCGGGGGGGCCGGAGATACGCAGTATTTT CASSVAPGGGAGDTQYF
TRBD2 TRBJ2-3 many TRBV18 TGTGCCAGCTCGCAACTAGCGGGGGCCACTACCCACACAGATACGCAGTATTTT CASSQLAGATTHTDTQYF
- TRBJ2-3 - TRBV9 TGTGCCAGCTCTCGAGGGGATACGCAGTATTTT CASSRGDTQYF
TRBD1 TRBJ2-1 - TRBV6-5 TGTGCCAGCAGTTACGCGAGCCAGGGGGTCGGTGAGCAGTTCTTC CASSYASQGVGEQFF
- TRBJ2-5 - TRBV3-1/TRBV3-2 TGTGCCAGCAGCCAAAGACGGGCGAGCGGGCAAGAGACCCAGTACTTC CASSQRRASGQETQYF
- TRBJ1-3 - TRBV2 TGTGCCATCATCCCTTCGGTCCTTCACTCTGGAAACACCATATATTTT CAIIPSVLHSGNTIYF
TRBD1 TRBJ1-6 - TRBV3-1/TRBV3-2 TGTGCCAGCAGCCAGGGGACAGGGAATAATTCACCCCTCCACTTT CASSQGTGNNSPLHF
- TRBJ2-4 - TRBV7-2 TGTGCCAGCAGCCCGAACCTCTCGGGGTTCGGCAAAAACATTCAGTACTTC CASSPNLSGFGKNIQYF
TRBD1 TRBJ2-7 - TRBV7-8 TGTGCCAGCAGCTTAGAACAGGGGCCCTACGAGCAGTACTTC CASSLEQGPYEQYF
- TRBJ2-7 - TRBV21-1 TGTGCCAGCAGCAAAGTAGATACGGTCTCCTACGAGCAGTACTTC CASSKVDTVSYEQYF
TRBD1 TRBJ1-2 - TRBV7-9 TGTGCCAGCAGCCTGACAGGGGGGTTTAACTATGGCTACACCTTC CASSLTGGFNYGYTF
- TRBJ1-1 - TRBV7-9 TGTGCCAGCAGTTCTCGTACAGGGTGGACTGAAGCTTTCTTT CASSSRTGWTEAFF
TRBD2 TRBJ2-1 once TRBV5-1 TGCGCCAGCAGCAGAATAGCGGGGGGGCCCTACAATGAGCAGTTCTTC CASSRIAGGPYNEQFF
- TRBJ1-3 few TRBV7-9 TGTGCCAGCAGTCCAATGGGGCACGGAAACACCATATATTTT CASSPMGHGNTIYF
- TRBJ1-3 - TRBV6-5 TGTGCCAGCGACATGAACTGGGGCGGTGGAAACACCATATATTTT CASDMNWGGGNTIYF
- TRBJ2-3 - TRBV29-1 TGCAGCGTTGAAGAGGGGACTGCTAGCACAGATACGCAGTATTTT CSVEEGTASTDTQYF
- TRBJ1-1 - TRBV19 TGTGCCAGTAGGACCGGGGACATTGGGAACACTGAAGCTTTCTTT CASRTGDIGNTEAFF
TRBD1 TRBJ2-1 - TRBV27 TGTGCCAGCACCCAGAAGCCAGGCAGGGGGCCTTACAATGAGCAGTTCTTC CASTQKPGRGPYNEQFF
- TRBJ2-7 once TRBV4-1 TGCGCCAGCAGCCAAGGGAGAACCTACGAGCAGTACTTC CASSQGRTYEQYF
TRBD2 TRBJ2-3 - TRBV30 TGTGCCTGGAGTGTACAAGCGGGGGGGCTGGATACGCAGTATTTT CAWSVQAGGLDTQYF